The entry below gives a single TCR beta chain sequence along with its context. The antigen this receptor binds is unknown. One base away there is no much larger clone; base qualities are not given. The sample's treatment or condition label, in plain terms: live attenuated yellow fever vaccine strain. At every blood-draw timepoint, two biological replicates of bulk PBMCs were collected. A standard Ficoll-Paque protocol was used to isolate PBMCs from peripheral blood. RNA was extracted with TriZol from bulk PBMCs, CD4 and CD8 fractions, and dextramer-positive and dextramer-negative fractions. Synthesis of TCR cDNA relied on 5'RACE template switching, a step that introduced a universal primer site along with unique molecular identifiers. cDNA synthesis was primed from both the TCR alpha and TCR beta constant segments. Two PCR steps were used to amplify libraries, with sample barcodes and sequencing adapters being added in the second step. Sequencing of libraries was done on Illumina HiSeq 2500 (2x100 bp) or NovaSeq (2x150 bp). The authors' analysis ran thus. Demultiplexing of reads and collapsing into UMI consensus sequences were performed with MIGEC, and V(D)J alignment was carried out with MiXCR. Vaccine-responding clonotypes were defined with edgeR using replicate PBMC samples, requiring FDR below 0.01 and a log2 fold change above 5 up to day 15. Each bulk clonotype was labeled CD4 or CD8 based on which sequenced repertoire, CD4 or CD8, contained the clonotype at higher abundance. TCRdb applied fastp at Q25 and MiXCR to the public reads, then kept only in-frame beta chains. Rows are combined by CDR3 protein, so each entry shows the most common genes and DNA. V and J calls and clone size were set by TCRdb, not the authors. The sample table shows roughly 330,000 distinct CDR3 sequences, and 6.8% are seen once. The top ten clones comprise 18% of the sample.

Sequences MDHEN (CDR1) and SYDVKM (CDR2) are obtained from the germline V gene. The CDR3 covers 14 residues, taking in both the cysteine and the phenylalanine. Just the 42-base CDR3 DNA is kept, in frame starting at base 1. V is trimmed back by 8 bases and J by 2 bases, and the junction contains 5 bases that no gene match accounts for. This record belongs to a study of T cells after yellow fever vaccination (dated by TCRdb to between 2018 and 2020). Study-wide context: Libraries from fractions with low cell numbers were prepared with the SMART-Seq v4 Ultra Low Input RNA kit. Blood was drawn at multiple timepoints before and after primary and secondary immunization, with bulk PBMC replicates and cell subsets isolated. Two healthy male donors, one aged 18 to 30 and one aged 30 to 40 years, were included in the cohort. Bulk TCR alpha and beta repertoires were sequenced longitudinally to track T-cell clones before and after primary and booster YFV17D yellow fever vaccination. Findings and caveats that apply to the study as a whole: Only a couple of donors were included in the study, so the extent to which the findings can be generalized is limited. Because abundant contaminating clonotypes from the bulk population could be contained in FACS-sorted repertoires, computational filtering was required. Compared with the primary T-cell response, the secondary T-cell response was weaker but faster, peaking on day 5 rather than day 15. After the booster, most of the clones that had expanded following primary vaccination were detected again (around 95% of CD4 and around 88% of CD8), which suggests that memory was broadly maintained. A small share of clonotypes occurred in both CD4 and CD8 compartments, likely arising from convergent recombination.

The V and J segments used are TRBV28 and TRBJ2-3, and TRBD2 matches 9 of the central bases. This receptor was taken from a man between 18 and 35 years old who received the YFV17D yellow fever vaccine. The sample here was PBMCs, taken roughly seven weeks after the first yellow fever vaccination. The DNA sequence follows: TGTGCCAGCGGCGGGGGGGGGGCCACAGATACGCAGTATTTT. This encodes CASGGGGATDTQYF.